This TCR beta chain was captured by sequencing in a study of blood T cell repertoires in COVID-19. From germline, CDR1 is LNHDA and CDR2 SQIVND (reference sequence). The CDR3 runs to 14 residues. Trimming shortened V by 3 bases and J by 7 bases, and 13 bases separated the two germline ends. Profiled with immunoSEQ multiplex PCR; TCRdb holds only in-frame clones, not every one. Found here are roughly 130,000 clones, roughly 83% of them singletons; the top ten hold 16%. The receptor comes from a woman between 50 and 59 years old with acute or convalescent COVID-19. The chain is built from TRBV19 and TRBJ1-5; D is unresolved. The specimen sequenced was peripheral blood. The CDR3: CASSIRGNPQPQHF. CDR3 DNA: TGTGCCAGTAGTATCAGAGGGAACCCCCAGCCCCAGCATTTT.